This T cell receptor beta chain came from a study of T cell responses to AZD1222 COVID-19 vaccine. The V gene's germline CDR1 is MDHEN and CDR2 SYDVKM. CDR3 length: 14 amino acids. The V and J ends lost 3 bases and 4 bases, in that order; junction bases with no gene match: 6. TCRdb keeps only in-frame clones here, not all; method: immunoSEQ multiplex PCR. This table has some 130,000 clones, just over 90% appearing once. The rearrangement links TRBV28 to TRBJ2-7, with 7 bases aligning to TRBD2. Sequencing used peripheral blood, obtained 28 days after the second AZD1222 dose. This clonotype was sampled from an adult who received the AZD1222 COVID-19 vaccine. The CDR3 loop is CASSFLTSVYEQYF. CDR3 nucleotides: TGTGCCAGCAGTTTCCTCACTAGCGTTTACGAGCAGTACTTC.